This TCR beta chain was obtained from a study of T cells in Graves' hyperthyroidism and ophthalmopathy. Study-level findings and limits: Ophthalmopathy stood apart from stable hyperthyroidism in a 13 V-J model.

TCR beta CDR3 regions were amplified from RNA. First-round RT-PCR of the TCR CDR3 relied on the HTBI primer set. Each CDR3 protein gets one entry after TCRdb re-called the multiplex PCR reads with MiXCR. In the table there are approximately 630,000 distinct CDR3 sequences, around 15% of which are singletons. Clinicians diagnosed patients from clinical symptoms, serum thyroxine and TRAb, thyroid ultrasound and orbital computed tomography. With respect to this clonotype: The antigen is unknown.

The receptor's source is a woman in her 30s with Graves' hyperthyroidism. Sequencing was performed on blood.

DNA for the CDR3: TGTGCCAGCAGCTTGGGCAGGGGTGACTATGGCTACACCTTC. Translation: CASSLGRGDYGYTF. The rearrangement uses TRBV7-2 and TRBJ1-2; tentative D call: TRBD1 (6 bases). Trimming removed 3 bases from V and 3 bases from J, with 11 bases in between. Germline lookup yields CDR1 SGHTA and CDR2 FQGNSA. The CDR3 totals 14 residues.